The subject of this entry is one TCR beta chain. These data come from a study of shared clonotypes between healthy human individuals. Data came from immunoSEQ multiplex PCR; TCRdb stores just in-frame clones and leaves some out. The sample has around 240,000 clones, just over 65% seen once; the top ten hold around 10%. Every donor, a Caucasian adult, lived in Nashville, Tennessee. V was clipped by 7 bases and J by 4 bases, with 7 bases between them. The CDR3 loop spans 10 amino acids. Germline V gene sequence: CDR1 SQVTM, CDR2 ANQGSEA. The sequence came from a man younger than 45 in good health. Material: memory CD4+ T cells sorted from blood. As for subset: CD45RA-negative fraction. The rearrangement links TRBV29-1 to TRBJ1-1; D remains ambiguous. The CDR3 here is CSAVVTEAFF. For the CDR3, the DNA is TGCAGCGCCGTCGTCACTGAAGCTTTCTTT.